A single sample is the source of the 23 T cell receptor beta chains below, sequenced in a study of CXCR3-negative and CXCR3-positive naive CD8 T cells. Through 5' RACE with UMI labels, the TRB cDNA libraries were prepared. TCRdb reprocessed the 5' RACE reads, keeping one entry per CDR3 protein, no DNA. The sample has about 41,000 distinct CDR3 sequences. The specimen was naive CXCR3- CD8+ T cells from blood. Specified subset: CD45RO-CCR7+CD27+CD95- naive CD8+ T cells lacking CXCR3 (TNR3-). The origin of the receptors is a human donor in good health. Some clones in this sample may be carry-over from other donors' samples.

V usage is TRBV6-5 and J usage is TRBJ2-7; TCRdb's D call, TRBD1, is unchecked because there is no DNA. This CDR3 has 15 residues. CDR1 and CDR2 from the germline V gene are MNHEY and SVGAGI. This chain's CDR3 is CASSPTPDRGYEQYF.

This sequence joins TRBV9 and TRBJ2-1; the TRBD1 assignment by TCRdb is unverifiable without DNA. This CDR3 comprises 14 residues. The V gene's germline CDR1 is SGDLS and CDR2 YYNGEE. CDR3 sequence: CASSLTGTHNEQFF.

The chain employs TRBV9 and TRBJ1-5. Germline V gene lookup returns CDR1 SGDLS and CDR2 YYNGEE. The CDR3 is 13 residues long. CDR3 in amino acids: CASSVADGQPQHF.

V and J are TRBV29-1 and TRBJ1-1; TCRdb's assignment of TRBD1 cannot be checked, as there is no DNA. The germline gives CDR1 SQVTM, CDR2 ANQGSEA. This CDR3 has 13 residues. The CDR3 protein is CSVRDRMNTEAFF.

The chain couples TRBV7-3 to TRBJ2-1; as DNA is missing, the TRBD1 call by TCRdb cannot be tested. Looked up from germline, CDR1 is SGHTA and CDR2 is FQGTGA. This CDR3 is built from 15 residues. The CDR3 sequence: CASSLAGGVLNEQFF.

The chain has TRBV11-3 and TRBJ2-1. The germline V gene encodes CDR1 SGHNT and CDR2 YENEEA. The CDR3 totals 12 residues. The CDR3 sequence is CASSLDPNEQFF.

This chain joins TRBV15 and TRBJ1-1; TCRdb outputs TRBD1, but without DNA this stays unchecked. Germline V gene lookup returns CDR1 LNHNV and CDR2 YYDKDF (reference sequence). The CDR3 length is 13 residues. This CDR3 is CATQWAMNTEAFF.

Frequency places this clonotype as medium-sized. The V gene is TRBV6-2 or TRBV6-3, the J gene TRBJ2-7; TCRdb calls TRBD1, which cannot be checked without DNA. The germline V gene has CDR1 MNHEY and CDR2 SVGEGT. The CDR3 has 13 amino acids. CDR3 in amino acids: CATIGHFADEQYF.

CDR3 residues: CSVDGFGGTKETQYF. The chain uses TRBV29-1 and TRBJ2-5; TCRdb's D call, TRBD1, is unchecked because there is no DNA. Germline V lookup: CDR1 SQVTM, CDR2 ANQGSEA. This CDR3 region has 15 residues.

This chain links TRBV20-1 with TRBJ2-7; TCRdb reports TRBD1, a call that lacks DNA to check it against. This CDR3 comprises 14 residues. Germline V gene sequence: CDR1 DFQATT, CDR2 SNEGSKA (reference sequence). The CDR3 protein is CSASDRGLSYEQYF.

The J gene is TRBJ1-2, the V gene TRBV20-1. The CDR3 runs to 17 residues. The germline V gene encodes CDR1 DFQATT and CDR2 SNEGSKA (reference sequence). CDR3 region: CSARFVVRSNIRYGYTF.

This chain uses TRBV9 with TRBJ2-7; TCRdb's D call, TRBD1, is unchecked because there is no DNA. Germline CDR1 reads SGDLS; CDR2 reads YYNGEE. This CDR3 comprises 13 residues. The CDR3 is CASSVEQGYEQYF. Full variable domain (remainder filled in from reference TRBV9 and TRBJ2-7): DSGVTQTPKHLITATGQRVTLRCSPRSGDLSVYWYQQSLDQGLQFLIQYYNGEERAKGNILERFSAQQFPDLHSELNLSSLELGDSALYFCASSVEQGYEQYFGPGTRLTVT.

The chain has TRBV19 and TRBJ2-7; TCRdb's assignment of TRBD1 cannot be checked, as there is no DNA. This CDR3 is built from 14 residues. Germline-derived CDR1 and CDR2 are LNHDA and SQIVND (reference sequence). Here the CDR3 reads CASSGPGQPYEQYF.

The V gene is TRBV7-9, the J gene TRBJ1-2. The CDR3 sequence is 12 residues long. The germline gives CDR1 SEHNR, CDR2 FQNEAQ (reference sequence). The CDR3 is CASSQNDYGYTF.

V usage is TRBV7-3 and J usage is TRBJ2-5; the D call of TRBD1 rests on TCRdb alone, since no DNA is present to check it. CDR1 and CDR2 (germline): SGHTA, FQGTGA. The CDR3 is made up of 11 amino acids. CDR3: CASSFGGGRNF.

The chain is built from TRBV9 and TRBJ2-7. Germline CDR1 is SGDLS and CDR2 is YYNGEE. The CDR3 spans 14 residues. The CDR3 sequence: CASSVGQPPYEQYF. Together with reference TRBV9 and TRBJ2-7, the CDR3 gives the full variable domain: DSGVTQTPKHLITATGQRVTLRCSPRSGDLSVYWYQQSLDQGLQFLIQYYNGEERAKGNILERFSAQQFPDLHSELNLSSLELGDSALYFCASSVGQPPYEQYFGPGTRLTVT.

Here the CDR3 reads CASSLAGPATNEKLFF. The chain links TRBV7-9 to TRBJ1-4. From germline, CDR1 is SEHNR and CDR2 FQNEAQ (reference sequence). The CDR3 has 16 residues.

The CDR3 sequence: CSVEAANTEAFF. This sequence joins TRBV29-1 and TRBJ1-1. The CDR3 runs to 12 residues. The germline V gene has CDR1 SQVTM and CDR2 ANQGSEA. Combining the CDR3 with reference TRBV29-1 and TRBJ1-1 gives the whole variable domain SAVISQKPSRDICQRGTSLTIQCQVDSQVTMMFWYRQQPGQSLTLIATANQGSEATYESGFVIDKFPISRPNLTFSTLTVSNMSPEDSSIYLCSVEAANTEAFFGQGTRLTVV.

The rearrangement links TRBV28 to TRBJ1-5; TCRdb returns TRBD1, unconfirmable since there is no DNA. The CDR3 spans 14 residues. Germline V lookup: CDR1 MDHEN, CDR2 SYDVKM. CDR3 region: CASSLTTGNQPQHF.

This clonotype is deemed medium-sized by its frequency. This chain connects TRBV4-3 to TRBJ2-1; with no DNA, the TCRdb D assignment of TRBD1 cannot be verified. The CDR3 is made up of 16 amino acids. Germline loops: CDR1 LGHNA, CDR2 YSLEER. CDR3: CASSPPPGGVTHEQFF.

The CDR3 reads CASSQGQGDYEQYF. The rearrangement uses TRBV23-1 and TRBJ2-7; TCRdb outputs TRBD1, but without DNA this stays unchecked. TRBV23-1 is designated an ORF whose function remains uncertain. The CDR3 contains 14 residues.

V is TRBV20-1 and J is TRBJ1-6. Germline CDR1 and CDR2: DFQATT and SNEGSKA (reference sequence). The CDR3 spans 14 residues. CDR3 sequence: CSASSGPARPPLHF.

This chain links TRBV27 with TRBJ2-7; as DNA is missing, the TRBD2 call by TCRdb cannot be tested. Germline V gene lookup returns CDR1 MNHEY and CDR2 SMNVEV (reference sequence). This CDR3 has 19 amino acids. The CDR3 loop reads CASSLSGLAGIVSSYEQYF.